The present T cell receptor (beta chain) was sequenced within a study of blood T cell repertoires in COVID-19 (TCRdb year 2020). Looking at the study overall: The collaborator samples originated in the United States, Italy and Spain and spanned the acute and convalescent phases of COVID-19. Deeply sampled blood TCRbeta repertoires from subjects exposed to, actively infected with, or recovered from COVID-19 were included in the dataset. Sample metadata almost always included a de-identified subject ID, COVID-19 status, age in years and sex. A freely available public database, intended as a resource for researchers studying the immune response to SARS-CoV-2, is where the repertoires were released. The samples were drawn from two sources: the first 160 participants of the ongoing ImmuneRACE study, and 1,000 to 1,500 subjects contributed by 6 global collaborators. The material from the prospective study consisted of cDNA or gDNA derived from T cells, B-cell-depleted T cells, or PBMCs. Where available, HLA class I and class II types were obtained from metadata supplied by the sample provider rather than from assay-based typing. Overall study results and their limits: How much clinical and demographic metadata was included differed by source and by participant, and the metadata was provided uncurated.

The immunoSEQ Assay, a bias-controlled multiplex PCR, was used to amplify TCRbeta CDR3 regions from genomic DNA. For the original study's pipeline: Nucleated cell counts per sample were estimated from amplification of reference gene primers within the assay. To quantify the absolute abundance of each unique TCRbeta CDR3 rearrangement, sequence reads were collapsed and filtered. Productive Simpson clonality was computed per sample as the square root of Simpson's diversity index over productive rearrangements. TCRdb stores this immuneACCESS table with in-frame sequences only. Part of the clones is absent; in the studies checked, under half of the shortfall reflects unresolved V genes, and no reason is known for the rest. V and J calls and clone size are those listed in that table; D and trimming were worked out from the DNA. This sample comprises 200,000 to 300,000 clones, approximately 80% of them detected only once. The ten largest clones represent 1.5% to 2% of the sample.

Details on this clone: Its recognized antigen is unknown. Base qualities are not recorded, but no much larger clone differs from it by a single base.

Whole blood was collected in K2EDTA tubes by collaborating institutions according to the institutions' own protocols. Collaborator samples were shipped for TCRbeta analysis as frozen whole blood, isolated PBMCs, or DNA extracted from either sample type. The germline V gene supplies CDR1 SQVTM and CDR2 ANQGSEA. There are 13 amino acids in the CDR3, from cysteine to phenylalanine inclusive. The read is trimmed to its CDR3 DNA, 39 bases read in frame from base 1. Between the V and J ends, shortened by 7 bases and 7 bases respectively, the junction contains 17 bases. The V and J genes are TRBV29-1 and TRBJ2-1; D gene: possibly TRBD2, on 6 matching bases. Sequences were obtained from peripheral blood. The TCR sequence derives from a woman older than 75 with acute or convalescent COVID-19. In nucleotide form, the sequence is TGCAGCGGGAACTTGGGGGGTGGGAATGAGCAGTTCTTC. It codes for CSGNLGGGNEQFF.